Listed below are T cell receptor beta chains from one sample, sequenced in a study of naive and memory T cell subsets. TCRdb re-derived calls from the UMI-ligation and nested PCR reads in MiXCR, one entry per CDR3 protein. The table has about 90,000 distinct CDR3 sequences, roughly 7% seen once. Sequences were obtained from central memory CD4+ T cells from blood. Receptors were obtained from a human donor in good health. CDR3s include the opening cysteine and the closing phenylalanine or tryptophan. A D gene is named only where the DNA matches it firmly. Where a row states a size, it is once, few, many or the class of an expanded clone; other rows omit it.

CDR3aa	CDR3nt	abundance	v_gene	d_gene	j_gene
CSTTFGQYGYTF	TGCAGCACTACCTTCGGACAGTATGGCTACACCTTC	many	TRBV29-1	.	TRBJ1-2
CASSLGLGRTQYF	TGTGCCAGCAGCCTGGGACTTGGTCGGACGCAGTATTTT	.	TRBV14	.	TRBJ2-3
CASTPGGGLYEQYF	TGTGCCAGCACCCCCGGTGGGGGCCTCTACGAGCAGTACTTC	.	TRBV28	.	TRBJ2-7
CASSQTPGPTNSPLHF	TGTGCCAGCTCACAAACCCCAGGGCCAACTAATTCACCCCTCCACTTT	.	TRBV18	.	TRBJ1-6
CSAQNRGREAFF	TGCAGTGCTCAAAACAGGGGACGGGAAGCTTTCTTT	many	TRBV20-1	TRBD1	TRBJ1-1
CASSADRGRNEKLFF	TGTGCCAGCAGCGCGGACAGGGGGCGCAATGAAAAACTGTTTTTT	many	TRBV7-8	TRBD1	TRBJ1-4
CASSPSPLETQYF	TGTGCCAGCAGCCCCTCGCCTCTGGAGACCCAGTACTTC	few	TRBV4-2	.	TRBJ2-5
CASNQGTNQPQHF	TGTGCCAGCAATCAGGGTACAAATCAGCCCCAGCATTTT	many	TRBV6-2/TRBV6-3	.	TRBJ1-5
CASSLSLAAPDEQFF	TGTGCCAGCAGTTTGAGCCTAGCCGCGCCTGATGAGCAGTTCTTC	many	TRBV12-3/TRBV12-4	.	TRBJ2-1
CSAERGGYEQYF	TGCAGTGCCGAGCGGGGGGGGTACGAGCAGTACTTC	many	TRBV20-1	TRBD2	TRBJ2-7
CASSQVSFGTPQHF	TGCGCCAGCAGCCAAGTTTCATTCGGAACGCCCCAGCATTTT	.	TRBV4-3	.	TRBJ1-5
CASSVTASTDTQYF	TGTGCCAGCAGTGTGACAGCTAGCACAGATACGCAGTATTTT	many	TRBV6-6	.	TRBJ2-3
CASSLGSGGVQDSNSPLHF	TGTGCCAGCAGCTTAGGGAGTGGGGGTGTCCAGGACTCAAATTCACCCCTCCACTTT	.	TRBV7-8	.	TRBJ1-6
CSATLRRGPWGYEQYF	TGCAGTGCTACCCTTCGGAGAGGCCCCTGGGGGTACGAGCAGTACTTC	many	TRBV20-1	.	TRBJ2-7
CASSSGGGIYNEQFF	TGTGCCAGCAGTTCGGGCGGGGGGATCTACAATGAGCAGTTCTTC	many	TRBV5-6	TRBD2	TRBJ2-1
CASSLDTQYF	TGTGCCAGCAGCTTAGATACGCAGTATTTT	many	TRBV7-9	.	TRBJ2-3
CASSTPGTRRTEAFF	TGTGCCAGCAGCACCCCCGGGACCCGAAGAACTGAAGCTTTCTTT	many	TRBV7-8	.	TRBJ1-1
CSASKGYGYTF	TGCAGTGCTAGTAAGGGGTATGGCTACACCTTC	many	TRBV20-1	.	TRBJ1-2
CSASRQGGSREQYF	TGCAGTGCTAGTCGACAGGGTGGGAGTAGGGAGCAGTACTTC	.	TRBV20-1	TRBD1	TRBJ2-7
CASSQDTVQNTEAFF	TGTGCCAGCAGCCAAGATACGGTGCAGAACACTGAAGCTTTCTTT	many	TRBV3-1	.	TRBJ1-1
CASSLGGPRNSPLHF	TGTGCCAGCAGCTTGGGGGGCCCTCGGAATTCACCCCTCCACTTT	many	TRBV5-6	.	TRBJ1-6
CAISESPGSKNIQYF	TGTGCCATCAGTGAGTCTCCCGGGTCCAAAAACATTCAGTACTTC	many	TRBV10-3	.	TRBJ2-4
CASSLNRGPYEQYF	TGTGCCAGCAGCTTGAACAGGGGGCCCTACGAGCAGTACTTC	many	TRBV5-4	TRBD1	TRBJ2-7
CASSPEPGQPFSGANVLTF	TGCGCCAGCAGCCCTGAACCGGGACAACCCTTCTCTGGGGCCAACGTCCTGACTTTC	few	TRBV4-3	.	TRBJ2-6
CASSRTGLSSSDTQYF	TGTGCCAGCAGCCGCACGGGACTTTCAAGCTCGGATACGCAGTATTTT	.	TRBV7-8	.	TRBJ2-3
CATSGGGGANQPQHF	TGTGCCACCAGTGGGGGAGGGGGGGCGAATCAGCCCCAGCATTTT	few	TRBV24-1	.	TRBJ1-5
CASSFMGVGTEAFF	TGTGCCAGCAGCTTTATGGGGGTCGGGACAGAAGCTTTCTTT	many	TRBV7-2	.	TRBJ1-1
CASSQDRSASYNEQFF	TGTGCCAGCAGCCAAGATCGGAGCGCGTCCTACAATGAGCAGTTCTTC	few	TRBV4-2	.	TRBJ2-1
CASSLEEGRAEAFF	TGTGCCAGCAGCTTAGAGGAGGGGAGAGCTGAAGCTTTCTTT	many	TRBV7-8	.	TRBJ1-1
CSVLTAHGNEQFF	TGCAGCGTTTTGACAGCCCATGGGAATGAGCAGTTCTTC	many	TRBV29-1	.	TRBJ2-1
CATRPSGSGDNEQFF	TGTGCCACCAGACCCAGCGGGAGCGGAGACAATGAGCAGTTCTTC	few	TRBV24-1	TRBD2	TRBJ2-1
CSARDVQALYYTF	TGCAGTGCTAGAGATGTTCAGGCTCTATACTACACCTTC	many	TRBV20-1	.	TRBJ1-2
CSAPSGSGANVLTF	TGCAGTGCTCCCTCAGGGTCTGGGGCCAACGTCCTGACTTTC	many	TRBV20-1	.	TRBJ2-6
CASSLEGTVVRADTQYF	TGCGCCAGCAGCTTGGAAGGGACAGTAGTGCGGGCAGATACGCAGTATTTT	many	TRBV5-1	TRBD1	TRBJ2-3
CASSLDSRGETQYF	TGTGCCAGCAGCTTAGACAGCCGGGGGGAGACCCAGTACTTC	.	TRBV7-2	.	TRBJ2-5
CASRSPEGVGYEQYF	TGTGCCAGCAGGTCGCCGGAGGGGGTGGGCTACGAGCAGTACTTC	.	TRBV28	.	TRBJ2-7
CASKDRTGTGELFF	TGTGCCAGCAAGGACAGAACCGGCACCGGGGAGCTGTTTTTT	few	TRBV6-1	.	TRBJ2-2
CASGGVDTQYF	TGTGCCAGCGGTGGGGTAGATACGCAGTATTTT	few	TRBV2	.	TRBJ2-3
CASSYDGNSPLHF	TGTGCCAGCAGCTACGATGGAAATTCACCCCTCCACTTT	many	TRBV6-2/TRBV6-3	.	TRBJ1-6
CASSYARAYEQYF	TGTGCCAGCAGTTATGCCAGGGCCTACGAGCAGTACTTC	.	TRBV6-5	.	TRBJ2-7
CASSHLGFAEQYF	TGTGCCAGCAGCCACCTCGGTTTTGCCGAGCAGTACTTC	many	TRBV3-1	.	TRBJ2-7
CASSPSGNYGYTF	TGTGCCAGCTCACCATCGGGTAACTATGGCTACACCTTC	many	TRBV18	.	TRBJ1-2
CASSTTGGADGYTF	TGTGCCAGCAGTACGACAGGGGGCGCAGATGGCTACACCTTC	many	TRBV28	TRBD1	TRBJ1-2
CASSLEGGRGLGYTF	TGTGCCAGCAGCTTAGAAGGAGGTAGGGGGCTCGGCTACACCTTC	.	TRBV7-2	TRBD1	TRBJ1-2
CSASLGSEQYF	TGCAGTGCTAGTCTGGGTAGCGAGCAGTACTTC	many	TRBV20-1	.	TRBJ2-7
CASSLSVWGGSTGELFF	TGCGCCAGCAGCTTGAGCGTCTGGGGGGGGAGCACCGGGGAGCTGTTTTTT	.	TRBV5-1	TRBD2	TRBJ2-2
CASSQDSDRGNSPLHF	TGTGCCAGCAGCCAAGACAGTGACAGGGGTAATTCACCCCTCCACTTT	.	TRBV4-2	TRBD1	TRBJ1-6
CASSLSPGLNYGYTF	TGTGCCAGCAGTTTATCGCCGGGACTAAACTATGGCTACACCTTC	many	TRBV27	.	TRBJ1-2
CASSFGGQGKRQYF	TGTGCCAGCAGTTTCGGTGGACAAGGAAAGCGGCAGTACTTC	few	TRBV28	.	TRBJ2-7
CASSERRSTNTGELFF	TGTGCCAGCAGTGAAAGACGGAGTACGAACACCGGGGAGCTGTTTTTT	.	TRBV2	.	TRBJ2-2
CASSLGDSPYEQYF	TGTGCCAGCAGCCTGGGGGACTCGCCCTACGAGCAGTACTTC	many	TRBV7-2	.	TRBJ2-7
CASSQDFGETQYF	TGTGCCAGCAGCCAAGATTTCGGAGAGACCCAGTACTTC	many	TRBV4-2	.	TRBJ2-5
CASSLRGAGTEAFF	TGTGCCAGCAGCTTAAGAGGGGCGGGCACTGAAGCTTTCTTT	many	TRBV7-2	.	TRBJ1-1